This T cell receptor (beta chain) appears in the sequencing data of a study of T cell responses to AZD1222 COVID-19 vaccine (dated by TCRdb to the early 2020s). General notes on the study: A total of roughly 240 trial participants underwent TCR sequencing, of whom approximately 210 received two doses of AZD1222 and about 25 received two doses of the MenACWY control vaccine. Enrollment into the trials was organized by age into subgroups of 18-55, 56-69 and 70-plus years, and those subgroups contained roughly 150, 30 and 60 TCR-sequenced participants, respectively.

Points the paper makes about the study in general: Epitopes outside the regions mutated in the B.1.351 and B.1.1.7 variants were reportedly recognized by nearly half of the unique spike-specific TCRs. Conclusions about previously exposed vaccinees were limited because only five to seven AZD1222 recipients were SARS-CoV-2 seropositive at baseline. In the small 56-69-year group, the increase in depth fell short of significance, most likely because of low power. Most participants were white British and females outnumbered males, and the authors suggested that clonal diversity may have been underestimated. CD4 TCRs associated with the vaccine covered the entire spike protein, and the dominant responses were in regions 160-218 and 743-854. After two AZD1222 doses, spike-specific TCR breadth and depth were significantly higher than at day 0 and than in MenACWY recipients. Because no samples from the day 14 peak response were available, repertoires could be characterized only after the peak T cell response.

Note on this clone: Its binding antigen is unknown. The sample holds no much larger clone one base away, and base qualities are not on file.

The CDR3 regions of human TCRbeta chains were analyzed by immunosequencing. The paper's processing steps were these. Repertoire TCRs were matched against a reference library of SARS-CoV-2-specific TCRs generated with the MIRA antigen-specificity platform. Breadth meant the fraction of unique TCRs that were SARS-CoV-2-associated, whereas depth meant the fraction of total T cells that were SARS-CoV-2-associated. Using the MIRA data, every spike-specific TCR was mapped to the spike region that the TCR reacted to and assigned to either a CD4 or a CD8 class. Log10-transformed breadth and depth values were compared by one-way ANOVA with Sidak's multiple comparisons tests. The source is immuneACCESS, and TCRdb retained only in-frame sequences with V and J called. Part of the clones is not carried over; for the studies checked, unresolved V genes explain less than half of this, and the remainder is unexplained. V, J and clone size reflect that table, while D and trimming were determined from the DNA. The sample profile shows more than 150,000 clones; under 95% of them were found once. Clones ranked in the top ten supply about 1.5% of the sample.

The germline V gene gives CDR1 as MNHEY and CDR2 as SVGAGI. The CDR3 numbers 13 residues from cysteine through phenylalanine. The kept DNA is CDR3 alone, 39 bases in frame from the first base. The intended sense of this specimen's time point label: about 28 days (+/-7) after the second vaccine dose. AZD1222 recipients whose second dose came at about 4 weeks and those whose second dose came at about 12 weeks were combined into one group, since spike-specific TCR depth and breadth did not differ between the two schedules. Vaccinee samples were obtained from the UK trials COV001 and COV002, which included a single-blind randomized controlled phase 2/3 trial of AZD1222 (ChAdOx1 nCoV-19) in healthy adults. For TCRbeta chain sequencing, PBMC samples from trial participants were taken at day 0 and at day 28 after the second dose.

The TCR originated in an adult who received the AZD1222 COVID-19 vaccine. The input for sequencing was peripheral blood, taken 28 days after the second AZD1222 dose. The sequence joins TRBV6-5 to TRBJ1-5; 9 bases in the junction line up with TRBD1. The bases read TGTGCACACAGGGGGCAGGGCAATCAGCCCCAGCATTTT. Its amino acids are CAHRGQGNQPQHF.